Listed here are 30 T cell receptor beta chains from one sample, sequenced in a study of blood T cells in healthy people across ages. Combining a sample-barcoded 5' primer with a J-beta primer mix, a second PCR ran for roughly 7 to 11 cycles. TCRdb re-called the 5' RACE reads through MiXCR, storing one row per CDR3 protein. The table has 700,000 to 1,000,000 distinct CDR3 sequences, under 45% seen once; the top ten hold under 20%. The specimen was blood. These receptor sequences come from a man aged 55 to 70 in good health.

This clonotype appeared once. The gene calls are TRBV4-3 and TRBJ2-5; D is perhaps TRBD1 (5 bases). CDR3 size: 17 residues. Per the germline V gene, CDR1 is LGHNA and CDR2 is YSLEER. The germline V and J ends were trimmed by 0 bases and 11 bases, with 25 bases remaining between them. CDR3 DNA: TGCGCCAGCAGCCAAGATCCTAGGGGAACGGCGGTCAATGAGCAGTACTTC. Encoded protein: CASSQDPRGTAVNEQYF.

This clonotype showed up just once. One junction end disagrees with the germline gene, perhaps due to a read error. The chain joins TRBV20-1 to TRBJ2-3; 8 nucleotides agree with TRBD2. Germline V gene lookup returns CDR1 DFQATT and CDR2 SNEGSKA (reference sequence). The CDR3 runs to 16 residues. The CDR3 here is CCAIAAGGGHGDTQYF. The CDR3 nucleotides are TGCTGTGCAATAGCGGCCGGGGGGGGCCACGGAGATACGCAGTATTTT.

The genes are TRBV29-1 and TRBJ2-3, with a tentative D call TRBD1 (6 bases). The CDR3 is made up of 15 amino acids. Trimming cost V 7 bases and J 5 bases, with 22 bases left between them. CDR1 SQVTM and CDR2 ANQGSEA come from the germline V gene. DNA of the CDR3: TGCAGCGCCCCCCGGGGACACGGCGAAATAGATACGCAGTATTTT. Its translation: CSAPRGHGEIDTQYF.

This chain joins TRBV20-1 and TRBJ1-3, with D unresolved. The germline V gene has CDR1 DFQATT and CDR2 SNEGSKA (reference sequence). V was trimmed by 3 bases and J by 0 bases, leaving 6 bases between them. CDR3 length: 13 amino acids. DNA for the CDR3: TGCAGTGCTAGTTTCCTCTCTGGAAACACCATATATTTT. Protein: CSASFLSGNTIYF.

This clonotype was seen a few times. The rearrangement joins TRBV20-1 to TRBJ2-2; perhaps TRBD1 as D (6 bases). V shed 6 bases and J shed 1 base, with 12 bases lying between them. The CDR3 consists of 14 residues. Germline loops: CDR1 DFQATT, CDR2 SNEGSKA (reference sequence). The CDR3 nucleotides are TGCAGTGCCAAACTCAGGGGGAACACCGGGGAGCTGTTTTTT. Its translation: CSAKLRGNTGELFF.

This sequence joins TRBV3-1 and TRBJ1-4; 7 bases align to TRBD1. The J segment lost 7 bases and the V segment lost 2 bases, leaving 10 bases of the junction unmatched. CDR3 length: 16 amino acids. Germline assignment: CDR1 LGHDT and CDR2 YNNKEL (reference sequence). The CDR3 here is CASSQWVTGQGEKLFF. DNA for the CDR3: TGTGCCAGCAGCCAATGGGTGACAGGGCAAGGTGAAAAACTGTTTTTT.

The rearrangement joins TRBV4-1 to TRBJ1-1; the D is unclear. This CDR3 has 13 amino acids. The germline V gene has CDR1 MGHRA and CDR2 YSYEKL. Trimming stripped 8 bases from V and 4 bases from J, with 14 bases between. The CDR3 here is CASHSLGRTEAFF. The DNA of the CDR3 is TGCGCCAGCCATTCCCTTGGGCGCACTGAAGCTTTCTTT.

As concerns this clonotype: Sequence at one end of the junction differs from germline and may be a read error. J is TRBJ2-1 and V is TRBV4-1; a possible D gene is TRBD1 (5 bases). Germline V gene data show CDR1 as MGHRA and CDR2 as YSYEKL. CDR3 length: 16 amino acids. The CDR3 DNA is TGCGCCAGCGGCCAGGGCGACCTCTTCTCCTACAATGAGCAGTTCTTC. It is translated as CASGQGDLFSYNEQFF.

This chain uses TRBV7-2 with TRBJ2-5; 12 bases map to TRBD2. Germline values: CDR1 SGHTA, CDR2 FQGNSA. The CDR3 covers 16 residues. After removal of 1 base from V and 5 bases from J, the junction contained 5 bases not matched to a gene. CDR3 bases: TGTGCCAGCAGCTTAGTGACTAGCGGGGGACTGGAGACCCAGTACTTC. Residues: CASSLVTSGGLETQYF.

This clonotype was observed a few times. The V gene is TRBV20-1, the J gene TRBJ2-1; D is possibly TRBD1 or TRBD2 (5 bases each). Trimming stripped 1 base from V and 3 bases from J, with 19 bases between. This CDR3 region has 17 residues. The germline gives CDR1 DFQATT, CDR2 SNEGSKA (reference sequence). This chain's CDR3 is CSARVLPAGRVYNEQFF. In DNA form, the CDR3 reads TGCAGTGCTAGAGTTCTGCCGGCGGGCAGGGTCTACAATGAGCAGTTCTTC.

The rearrangement uses TRBV20-1 and TRBJ2-5; weak D call: TRBD1 (6 bases). Germline V gives CDR1 DFQATT, CDR2 SNEGSKA (reference sequence). The V gene lost 3 bases and the J gene lost 4 bases, with 15 bases spanning the gap. The CDR3 has 14 amino acids. CDR3 nucleotides: TGCAGTGCTAGTCCACAGGGAAGCGGAGAGACCCAGTACTTC. It encodes CSASPQGSGETQYF.

The chain links TRBV7-2 to TRBJ2-2; D not certain. V was pared by 0 bases and J by 6 bases, with 8 bases between. Looked up from germline, CDR1 is SGHTA and CDR2 is FQGNSA. This CDR3 has 14 residues. The CDR3 loop reads CASSLAFGPGELFF. The CDR3 coding sequence is TGTGCCAGCAGCTTAGCATTTGGCCCCGGGGAGCTGTTTTTT.

V and J are TRBV10-3 and TRBJ2-5; D is unresolved. The germline CDR1 and CDR2 sequences are ENHRY and SYGVKD. V lost 3 bases to trimming and J lost 4 bases, with 9 bases between them. The CDR3 covers 13 residues. This CDR3 reads CAISDLGGETQYF. The DNA for the CDR3 is TGTGCCATCAGTGACCTGGGTGGAGAGACCCAGTACTTC.

The count of this clonotype is one. This chain links TRBV4-3 with TRBJ2-3; no definite D call. This CDR3 has 16 amino acids. Trimming shortened V by 3 bases and J by 3 bases, and 16 bases separated the two germline ends. From germline, CDR1 is LGHNA and CDR2 YSLEER. In DNA form, the CDR3 reads TGCGCCAGCAGCCACACTACTCAATTTGGGACAGATACGCAGTATTTT. Translation gives CASSHTTQFGTDTQYF.

The chain employs TRBV9 and TRBJ1-5; TRBD1 is a possible D gene (5 bases). Trimming left V 2 bases short and J 6 bases short, with 12 bases between. CDR1 SGDLS and CDR2 YYNGEE come from the germline V gene. The CDR3 length is 14 residues. The CDR3 region has the DNA TGTGCCAGCAGCGTTGGAGGGGAGGGTCAGCCCCAGCATTTT. Translated, it gives CASSVGGEGQPQHF.

This clonotype was observed many times. The V gene is TRBV9, the J gene TRBJ2-3, with 11 bases aligning to TRBD2. This CDR3 comprises 18 residues. Unmatched junction bases numbered 9, after V lost 0 bases and J lost 3 bases. The germline V gene encodes CDR1 SGDLS and CDR2 YYNGEE. The CDR3 sequence: CASSVATSSGGSTDTQYF. In DNA form, the CDR3 reads TGTGCCAGCAGCGTAGCTACGTCTAGCGGGGGGTCAACAGATACGCAGTATTTT. Using reference TRBV9 and TRBJ2-3 for the parts outside the CDR3, the full variable domain is DSGVTQTPKHLITATGQRVTLRCSPRSGDLSVYWYQQSLDQGLQFLIQYYNGEERAKGNILERFSAQQFPDLHSELNLSSLELGDSALYFCASSVATSSGGSTDTQYFGPGTRLTVL.

This clonotype was seen repeatedly, ten times or more. This CDR3 reads CASSQGLLGQGPTQNTQYF. In DNA, the CDR3 is TGTGCCAGCAGCCAAGGTTTGTTGGGACAGGGGCCCACCCAGAATACGCAGTATTTT. This rearrangement joins TRBV3-1 to TRBJ2-3; the match to TRBD1 covers 10 bases. Trimming at V came to 1 base and at J to 7 bases, leaving 17 bases not matched to a gene. Germline CDR1 reads LGHDT; CDR2 reads YNNKEL (reference sequence). The CDR3 extends over 19 amino acids.

The chain couples TRBV21-1 to TRBJ1-5. TRBV21-1 is a pseudogene. The CDR3 totals 11 residues. CDR3 in DNA: TGTGCCAGCAGGACTAATCAGCCCCAGCATTTT. This sequence encodes CASRTNQPQHF.

The V gene is TRBV4-3, the J gene TRBJ2-7, with no clear D. The CDR3 is made up of 13 amino acids. Looked up from germline, CDR1 is LGHNA and CDR2 is YSLEER. The V end was cut by 1 base, the J end by 7 bases, with 11 bases between. The CDR3 coding sequence is TGCGCCAGCAGCCAAGCTCGGCAGTCAGAGCAGTACTTC. This sequence encodes CASSQARQSEQYF.

This chain connects TRBV28 to TRBJ2-1; D perhaps matches TRBD1 (7 bases). V lost 6 bases and J lost 2, with 23 bases in between. The CDR3 covers 18 residues. The germline CDR1 and CDR2 sequences are MDHEN and SYDVKM. CDR3 residues: CASRTRGRSYLAYNEQFF. The DNA of the CDR3 is TGTGCCAGCAGGACTAGGGGGCGCAGTTATTTGGCCTACAATGAGCAGTTCTTC.

This clonotype was seen many times. For the CDR3, the DNA is TGTGCCAGCAGCTTTAGCGGGGACCTCTACAATGAGCAGTTCTTC. As protein: CASSFSGDLYNEQFF. This chain links TRBV11-3 with TRBJ2-1; the match to TRBD2 covers 8 bases. CDR1 is SGHNT, CDR2 YENEEA, per germline. V lost 3 bases, J lost 3 bases, and 4 bases stayed unmatched. The CDR3 runs to 15 residues.

This chain links TRBV7-9 with TRBJ2-5; 9 nucleotides align to TRBD1. Trimming cost V 4 bases and J 7 bases; bases outside gene matches: 10. The CDR3 runs to 15 residues. The germline gives CDR1 SEHNR, CDR2 FQNEAQ (reference sequence). The CDR3 nucleotides read TGTGCCAGCAGCTCCCCGGGACAGGGCGTAGGGACCCAGTACTTC. It is translated as CASSSPGQGVGTQYF.

The V and J genes are TRBV20-1 and TRBJ1-6; TRBD1 matches at 8 bases. The CDR3 consists of 14 residues. V was pared by 6 bases and J by 8 bases, with 9 bases of the junction left unmatched. CDR1 is DFQATT and CDR2 is SNEGSKA in the germline V gene (reference sequence). The chain's CDR3 is CSAQGAAPYSPLHF. The CDR3 coding sequence is TGCAGTGCCCAGGGGGCCGCACCCTATTCACCCCTCCACTTT.

This clonotype was recorded only once. The rearrangement links TRBV6-2 or TRBV6-3 to TRBJ2-7, with D tentatively TRBD1 (6 bases). The CDR3 contains 15 residues. Germline CDR1 is MNHEY and CDR2 is SVGEGT. The V end lost 6 bases, the J end lost 3 bases, and 18 bases lay between the germline ends. The CDR3 region is CASSHDRTEYYEQYF. The CDR3 coding sequence is TGTGCCAGCAGCCACGATCGGACAGAGTACTACGAGCAGTACTTC.

The rearrangement links TRBV20-1 to TRBJ2-7, with D unresolved. Germline V gives CDR1 DFQATT, CDR2 SNEGSKA (reference sequence). Trimming took off 6 bases at V and 0 bases at J, with 12 bases between the two ends. CDR3 length: 13 residues. This CDR3 reads CSAMGVISYEQYF. The CDR3 DNA sequence: TGCAGTGCCATGGGTGTTATCTCCTACGAGCAGTACTTC.

V is TRBV5-1 and J is TRBJ2-3; D is possibly TRBD1 (5 bases). V was cut by 3 bases and J by 1 base, with 12 bases left in between. This CDR3 contains 15 residues. In germline, CDR1 is SGHRS, CDR2 YFSETQ. This CDR3 reads CASSSQGGGTDTQYF. The CDR3 nucleotides are TGCGCCAGCAGCTCCCAGGGCGGAGGCACAGATACGCAGTATTTT.

This clonotype was detected only a few times. CDR3 nucleotide sequence: TGTGCCACCAGGGTTCCCGGTGACAGAGACACCTACGAGCAGTACTTC. Its translation is CATRVPGDRDTYEQYF. The chain joins TRBV24-1 to TRBJ2-7; tentatively, D is TRBD1 (5 bases). Germline V gene data show CDR1 as KGHDR and CDR2 as SFDVKD. Trimming removed 7 bases from V and 2 bases from J, with 20 bases in between. The CDR3 is 16 residues long.

The CDR3 sequence: CASLRVTGLSGYTF. The DNA of the CDR3 is TGTGCCAGTTTGAGGGTAACAGGGCTGAGTGGCTACACCTTC. The chain combines TRBV12-3 or TRBV12-4 with TRBJ1-2; D may be TRBD1 (6 bases). V lost 9 bases and J 7 bases, leaving 21 bases between the germline ends. The CDR3 is 14 residues long.

The V call is TRBV30, the J call TRBJ1-5, with a weak D call TRBD1 (5 bases). The germline V gene has CDR1 GTSNPN and CDR2 SVGIG (reference sequence). The CDR3 is made up of 12 amino acids. Trimming removed 1 base from V and 4 bases from J, with 5 bases in between. CDR3 protein: CAWSGQNQPQHF. CDR3 bases: TGTGCCTGGAGTGGACAGAATCAGCCCCAGCATTTT.

This clonotype was picked up a small number of times. The chain employs TRBV20-1 and TRBJ2-1, with 12 bases that match TRBD2. The CDR3 sequence is 15 residues long. V dropped 3 bases and J dropped 6; count of bases not matched to a gene: 6. Germline-derived CDR1 and CDR2 are DFQATT and SNEGSKA (reference sequence). CDR3 amino acids: CSARDPSGGANEQFF. Here the CDR3 DNA reads TGCAGTGCTAGGGATCCTAGCGGGGGGGCCAATGAGCAGTTCTTC.